This TCR beta chain was retrieved from a study of early T cells in non-severe SARS-CoV-2 infection. Overall study context: Unsorted whole blood bulk RNA was sequenced, with unpaired chains.

Individually, cDNA molecules had unique molecular identifiers attached to them. TCRdb called the 5' RACE reads again in MiXCR, with one record for every CDR3 protein. The table shows approximately 52,000 distinct CDR3 sequences, with 8% to 10% occurring only once. A remark on this clonotype: What it binds is not known.

V dropped 3 bases and J dropped 8; count of bases not matched to a gene: 11. The length of the CDR3 is 15 residues. Study-wide results and limits: The VDJdb matching leaned toward anti-spike CD8 responses and overlooked private and CD4 specificities.

J is TRBJ2-3 and V is TRBV12-3 or TRBV12-4, with 7 bases identical to TRBD2. Sequencing was done on a sample of whole blood. The receptor was derived from an adult who was a healthcare worker with PCR-confirmed SARS-CoV-2 infection or an uninfected control (not recorded which). In nucleotides, the CDR3 is TGTGCCAGCAGTTTTGGGAGGGCCGGCGGGGTTACGCAGTATTTT. Protein sequence: CASSFGRAGGVTQYF.